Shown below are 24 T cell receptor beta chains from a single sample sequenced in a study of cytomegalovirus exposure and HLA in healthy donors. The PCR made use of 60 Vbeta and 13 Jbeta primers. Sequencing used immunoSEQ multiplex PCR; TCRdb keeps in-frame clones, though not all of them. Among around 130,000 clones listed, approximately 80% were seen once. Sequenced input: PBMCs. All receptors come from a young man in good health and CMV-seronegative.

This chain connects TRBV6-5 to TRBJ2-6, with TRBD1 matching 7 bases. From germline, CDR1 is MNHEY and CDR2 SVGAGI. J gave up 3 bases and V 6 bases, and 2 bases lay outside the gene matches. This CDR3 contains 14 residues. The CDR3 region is CASRRGHGANVLTF. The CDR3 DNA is TGTGCCAGCAGGAGGGGGCATGGGGCCAACGTCCTGACTTTC.

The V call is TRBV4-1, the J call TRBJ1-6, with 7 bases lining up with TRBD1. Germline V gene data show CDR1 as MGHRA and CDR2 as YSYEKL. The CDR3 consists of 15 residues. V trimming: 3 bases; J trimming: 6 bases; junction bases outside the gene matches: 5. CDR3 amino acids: CASSQQDRRNSPLHF. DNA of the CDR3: TGCGCCAGCAGCCAGCAGGACAGGCGTAATTCACCCCTCCACTTT.

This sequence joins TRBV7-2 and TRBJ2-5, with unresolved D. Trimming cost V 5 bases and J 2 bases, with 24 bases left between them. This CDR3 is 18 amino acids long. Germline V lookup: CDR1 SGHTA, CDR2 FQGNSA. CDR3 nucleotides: TGTGCCAGCAGCGTATACGGTACAGACATTACCCTTCAAGAGACCCAGTACTTC. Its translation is CASSVYGTDITLQETQYF.

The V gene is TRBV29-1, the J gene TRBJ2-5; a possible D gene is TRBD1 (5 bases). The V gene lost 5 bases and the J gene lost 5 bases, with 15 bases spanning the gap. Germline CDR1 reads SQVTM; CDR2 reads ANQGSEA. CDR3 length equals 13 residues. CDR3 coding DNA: TGCAGCGTTCGACTCAGGGTCTTGGAGACCCAGTACTTC. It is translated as CSVRLRVLETQYF.

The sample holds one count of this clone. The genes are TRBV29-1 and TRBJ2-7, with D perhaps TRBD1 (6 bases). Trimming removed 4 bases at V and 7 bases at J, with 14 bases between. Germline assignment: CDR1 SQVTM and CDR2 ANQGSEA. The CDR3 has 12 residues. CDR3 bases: TGCAGCGTTGTAGTCACAGGGCCTGAGCAGTACTTC. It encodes CSVVVTGPEQYF.

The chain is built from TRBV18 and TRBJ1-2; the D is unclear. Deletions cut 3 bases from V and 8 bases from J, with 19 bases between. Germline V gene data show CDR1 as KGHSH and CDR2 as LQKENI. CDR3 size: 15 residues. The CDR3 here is CASSPRPGSTDGYTF. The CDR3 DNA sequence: TGTGCCAGCTCACCCCGCCCAGGATCTACAGACGGCTACACCTTC.

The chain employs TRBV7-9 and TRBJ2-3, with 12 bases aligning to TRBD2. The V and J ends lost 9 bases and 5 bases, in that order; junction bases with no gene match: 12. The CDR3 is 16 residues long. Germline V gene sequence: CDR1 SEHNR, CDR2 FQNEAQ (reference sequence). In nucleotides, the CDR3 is TGTGCCAGTGGAAGGGCTAGCGGGAGGGATGGAGATACGCAGTATTTT. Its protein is CASGRASGRDGDTQYF.

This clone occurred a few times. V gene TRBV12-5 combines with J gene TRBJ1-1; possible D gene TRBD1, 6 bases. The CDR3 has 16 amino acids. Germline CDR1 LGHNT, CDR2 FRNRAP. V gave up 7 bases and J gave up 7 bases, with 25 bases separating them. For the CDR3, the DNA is TGTGCTAGTGAGGAAGATGGGGGCAGGGAAACTGGTGAAGCTTTCTTT. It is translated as CASEEDGGRETGEAFF.

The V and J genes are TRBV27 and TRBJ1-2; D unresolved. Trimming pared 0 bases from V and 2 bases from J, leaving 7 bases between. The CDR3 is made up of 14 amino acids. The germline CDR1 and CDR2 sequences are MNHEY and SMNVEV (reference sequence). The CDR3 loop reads CASSLSGGNYGYTF. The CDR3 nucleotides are TGTGCCAGCAGTTTATCAGGAGGAAACTATGGCTACACCTTC.

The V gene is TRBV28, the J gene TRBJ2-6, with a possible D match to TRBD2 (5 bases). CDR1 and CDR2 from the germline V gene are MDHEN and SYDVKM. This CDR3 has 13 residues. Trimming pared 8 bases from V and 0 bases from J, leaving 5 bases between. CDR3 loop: CASRDSGANVLTF. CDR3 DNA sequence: TGTGCCAGCCGGGACTCTGGGGCCAACGTCCTGACTTTC.

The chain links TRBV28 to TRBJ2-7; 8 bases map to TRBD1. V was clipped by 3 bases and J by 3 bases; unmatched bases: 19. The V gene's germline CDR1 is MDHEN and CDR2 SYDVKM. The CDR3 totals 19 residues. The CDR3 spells CASSFGYSVAGQAYYEQYF. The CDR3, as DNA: TGTGCCAGCAGTTTTGGTTATTCAGTCGCGGGACAGGCGTACTACGAGCAGTACTTC. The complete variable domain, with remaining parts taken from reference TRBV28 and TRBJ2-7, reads DVKVTQSSRYLVKRTGEKVFLECVQDMDHENMFWYRQDPGLGLRLIYFSYDVKMKEKGDIPEGYSVSREKKERFSLILESASTNQTSMYLCASSFGYSVAGQAYYEQYFGPGTRLTVT.

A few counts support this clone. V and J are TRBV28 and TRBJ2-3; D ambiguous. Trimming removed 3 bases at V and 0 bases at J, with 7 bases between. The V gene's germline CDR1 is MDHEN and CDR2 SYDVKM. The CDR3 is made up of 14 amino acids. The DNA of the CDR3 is TGTGCCAGCAGTTTCTCCAGTAGCACAGATACGCAGTATTTT. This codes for CASSFSSSTDTQYF. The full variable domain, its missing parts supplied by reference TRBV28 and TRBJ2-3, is DVKVTQSSRYLVKRTGEKVFLECVQDMDHENMFWYRQDPGLGLRLIYFSYDVKMKEKGDIPEGYSVSREKKERFSLILESASTNQTSMYLCASSFSSSTDTQYFGPGTRLTVL.

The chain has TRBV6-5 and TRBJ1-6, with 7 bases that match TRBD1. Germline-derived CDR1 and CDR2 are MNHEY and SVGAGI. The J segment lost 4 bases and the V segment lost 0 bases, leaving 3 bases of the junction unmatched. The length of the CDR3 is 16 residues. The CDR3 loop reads CASSYSGRGYNSPLHF. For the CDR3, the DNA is TGTGCCAGCAGTTACTCTGGCAGGGGGTATAATTCACCCCTCCACTTT.

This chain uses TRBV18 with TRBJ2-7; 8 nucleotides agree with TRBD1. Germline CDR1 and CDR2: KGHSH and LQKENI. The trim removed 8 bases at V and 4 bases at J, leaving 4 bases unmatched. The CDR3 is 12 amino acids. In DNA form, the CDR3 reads TGTGCCAGCCAAAGGACAGGGTACGAGCAGTACTTC. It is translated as CASQRTGYEQYF.

The CDR3 sequence: CASSVPRDRGGYYGYTF. The CDR3 DNA follows: TGTGCCAGCAGCGTACCCAGGGACAGGGGAGGTTACTATGGCTACACCTTC. The rearrangement uses TRBV9 and TRBJ1-2, with 10 bases aligning to TRBD1. The CDR3 is 17 residues long. Trimming took 1 base from V and 3 from J; bases not matched to a gene: 9. CDR1 is SGDLS and CDR2 is YYNGEE in the germline V gene.

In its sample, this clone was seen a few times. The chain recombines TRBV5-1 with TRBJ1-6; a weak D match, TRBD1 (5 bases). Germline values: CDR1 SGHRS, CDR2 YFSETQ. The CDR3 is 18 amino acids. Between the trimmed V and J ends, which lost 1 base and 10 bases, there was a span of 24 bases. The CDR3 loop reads CASSLSSLEGLLGSPLHF. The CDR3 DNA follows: TGCGCCAGCAGCTTGTCCTCTTTGGAGGGGCTCTTAGGGTCACCCCTCCACTTT.

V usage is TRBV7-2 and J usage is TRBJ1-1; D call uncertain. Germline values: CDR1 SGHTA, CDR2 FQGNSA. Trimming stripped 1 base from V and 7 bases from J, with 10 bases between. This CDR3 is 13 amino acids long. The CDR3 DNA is TGTGCCAGCAGCTTAGAAGGAGGCTATGAAGCTTTCTTT. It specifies CASSLEGGYEAFF.

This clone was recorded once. CDR3 in amino acids: CASSLGGRQETQYF. The CDR3 region has the DNA TGTGCCAGCAGCCTAGGGGGGAGGCAAGAGACCCAGTACTTC. The chain uses TRBV7-7 and TRBJ2-5; either TRBD1 or TRBD2 may supply D (6 bases each). There are 14 residues in the CDR3. V lost 5 bases and J 2 bases, leaving 12 bases between the germline ends. Per the germline V gene, CDR1 is SSHAT and CDR2 is FNYEAQ (reference sequence). Full variable domain (rest looked up from reference TRBV7-7 and TRBJ2-5): GAGVSQSPRYKVTKRGQDVTLRCDPISSHATLYWYQQALGQGPEFLTYFNYEAQPDKSGLPSDRFSAERPEGSISTLTIQRTEQRDSAMYRCASSLGGRQETQYFGPGTRLLVL.

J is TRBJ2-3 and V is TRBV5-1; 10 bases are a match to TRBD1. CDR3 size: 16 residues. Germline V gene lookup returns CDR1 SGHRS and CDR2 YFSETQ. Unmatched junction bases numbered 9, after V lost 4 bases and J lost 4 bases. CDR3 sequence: CASSTGQGFFADTQYF. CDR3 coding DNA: TGCGCCAGCAGCACGGGACAGGGGTTTTTCGCAGATACGCAGTATTTT. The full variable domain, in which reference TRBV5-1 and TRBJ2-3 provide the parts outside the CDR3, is KAGVTQTPRYLIKTRGQQVTLSCSPISGHRSVSWYQQTPGQGLQFLFEYFSETQRNKGNFPGRFSGRQFSNSRSEMNVSTLELGDSALYLCASSTGQGFFADTQYFGPGTRLTVL.

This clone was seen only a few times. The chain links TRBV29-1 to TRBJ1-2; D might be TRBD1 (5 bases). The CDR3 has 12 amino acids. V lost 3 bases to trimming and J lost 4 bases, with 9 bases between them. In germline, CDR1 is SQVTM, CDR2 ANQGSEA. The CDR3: CSVDPDIYGYTF. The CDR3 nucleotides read TGCAGCGTTGATCCGGACATCTATGGCTACACCTTC.

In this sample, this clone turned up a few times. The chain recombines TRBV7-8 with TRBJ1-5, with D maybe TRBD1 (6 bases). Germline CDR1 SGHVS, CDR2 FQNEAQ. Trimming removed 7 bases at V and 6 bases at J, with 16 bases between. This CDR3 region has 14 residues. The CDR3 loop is CASNLGGGGQPQHF. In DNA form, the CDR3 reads TGTGCCAGCAACTTGGGGGGGGGCGGTCAGCCCCAGCATTTT.

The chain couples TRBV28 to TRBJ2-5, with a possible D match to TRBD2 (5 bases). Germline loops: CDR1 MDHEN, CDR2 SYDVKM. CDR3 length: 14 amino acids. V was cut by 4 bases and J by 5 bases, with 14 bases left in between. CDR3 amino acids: CASSSGVSKETQYF. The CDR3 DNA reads TGTGCCAGCAGTTCCGGGGTCAGCAAGGAGACCCAGTACTTC.

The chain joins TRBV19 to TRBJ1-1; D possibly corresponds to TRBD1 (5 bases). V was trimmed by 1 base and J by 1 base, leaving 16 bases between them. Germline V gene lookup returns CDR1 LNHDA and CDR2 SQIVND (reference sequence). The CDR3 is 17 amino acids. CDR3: CASSIAWWGQRNTEAFF. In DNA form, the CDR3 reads TGTGCCAGTAGTATAGCGTGGTGGGGCCAAAGGAACACTGAAGCTTTCTTT.

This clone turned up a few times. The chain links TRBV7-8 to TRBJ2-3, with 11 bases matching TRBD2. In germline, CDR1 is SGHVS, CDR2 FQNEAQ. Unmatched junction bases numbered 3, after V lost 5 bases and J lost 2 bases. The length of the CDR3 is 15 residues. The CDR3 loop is CASSLSGGDTDTQYF. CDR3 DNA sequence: TGTGCCAGCAGCCTTAGCGGGGGGGACACAGATACGCAGTATTTT.